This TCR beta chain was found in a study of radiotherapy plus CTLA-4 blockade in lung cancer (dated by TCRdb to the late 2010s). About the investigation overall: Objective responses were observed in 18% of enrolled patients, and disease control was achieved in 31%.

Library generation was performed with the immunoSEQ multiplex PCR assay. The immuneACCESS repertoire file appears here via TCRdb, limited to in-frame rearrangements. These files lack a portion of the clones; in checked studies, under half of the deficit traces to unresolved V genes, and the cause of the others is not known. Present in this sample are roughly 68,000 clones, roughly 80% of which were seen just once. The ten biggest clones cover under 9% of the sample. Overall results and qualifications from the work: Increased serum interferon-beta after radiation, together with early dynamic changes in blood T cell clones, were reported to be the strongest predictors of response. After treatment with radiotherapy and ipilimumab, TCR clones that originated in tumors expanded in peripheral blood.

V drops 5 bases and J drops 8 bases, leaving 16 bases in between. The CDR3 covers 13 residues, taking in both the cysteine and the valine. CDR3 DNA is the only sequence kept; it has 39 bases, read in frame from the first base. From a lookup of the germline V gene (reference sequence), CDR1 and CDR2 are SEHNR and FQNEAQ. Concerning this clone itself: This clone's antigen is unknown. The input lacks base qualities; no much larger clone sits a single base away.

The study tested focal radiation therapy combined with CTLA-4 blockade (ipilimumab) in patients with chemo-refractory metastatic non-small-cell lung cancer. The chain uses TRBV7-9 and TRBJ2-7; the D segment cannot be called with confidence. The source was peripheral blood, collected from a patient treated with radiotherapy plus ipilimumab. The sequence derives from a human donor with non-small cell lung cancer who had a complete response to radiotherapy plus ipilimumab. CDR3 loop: CASSDLSTGKQYV. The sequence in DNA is TGTGCCAGCAGCGACCTTTCGACGGGCAAGCAGTACGTC.